This section outlines one T cell receptor beta chain sequence together with its context. The antigen is unknown. The junction shows a germline mismatch at one end, possibly a read error. Generated by immunoSEQ multiplex PCR, the TCRdb table keeps only in-frame clones and is missing some. The data show more than 140,000 clones, roughly 89% seen once. Germline V gene sequence: CDR1 SEHNR, CDR2 FQNEAQ (reference sequence). CDR3 length: 15 amino acids. This record belongs to a study of T cell responses to AZD1222 COVID-19 vaccine. Study findings and constraints: The study reported that nearly half of spike-specific TCRs target unmutated variant regions. Scientists sampled the repertoires only once the peak T cell response had passed. Baseline serostatus was positive in only a handful of AZD1222 recipients. Mostly white British, mostly female donors; authors suggested clonal diversity may be underestimated.

This material consisted of peripheral blood, taken on day 0 of AZD1222 vaccination. The clonotype originates from an adult in good health. V usage is TRBV7-9 and J usage is TRBJ2-1; 11 nucleotides line up with TRBD2. CDR3 coding DNA: TGTGCCAGCAGCCTAGCGGGAGGACCTAGTAATGAGCAGTTCTTC. Protein product: CASSLAGGPSNEQFF.